These 31 T cell receptor beta chains were sequenced from one sample in a study of T cells after yellow fever vaccination. TCRdb ran MiXCR on the 5' RACE reads and lists one entry per CDR3 protein. Here the sample spans under 700,000 distinct CDR3 sequences, around 17% being singletons. This material consisted of PBMCs, taken 5 to 6 days after the first yellow fever vaccination. The receptors derive from a man aged 18 to 30 who received the YFV17D yellow fever vaccine.

The V call is TRBV15, the J call TRBJ2-1, with D possibly being TRBD2 (5 bases). The CDR3 totals 15 residues. Per germline, CDR1 LNHNV and CDR2 YYDKDF (reference sequence). V was pared by 5 bases and J by 4 bases, with 15 bases between. CDR3 sequence reads: CATSSGSTGYNEQFF. CDR3 in DNA: TGTGCCACCAGCTCGGGCTCCACGGGGTACAATGAGCAGTTCTTC.

The chain carries TRBV24-1 and TRBJ2-3; 8 positions agree with TRBD2. Trimming removed 1 base from V and 1 base from J; junction bases left unmatched: 3. From germline, CDR1 is KGHDR and CDR2 SFDVKD. CDR3 length: 16 amino acids. The CDR3 protein is CATSDFGTSGTDTQYF. Here the CDR3 DNA reads TGTGCCACCAGTGATTTCGGGACTAGTGGCACAGATACGCAGTATTTT.

The sample holds a few counts of this clonotype. This chain uses TRBV6-1 with TRBJ2-2; 12 bases agree with TRBD2. J lost 10 bases, V lost 8 bases, and 11 bases had no gene match. CDR1 and CDR2 (germline): MNHNS, SASEGT. The CDR3 is made up of 15 amino acids. DNA of the CDR3: TGTGCCAGCTTTCCAGGACTAGCGGGGTTCCAGGAGCTGTTTTTT. Protein product: CASFPGLAGFQELFF.

This chain joins TRBV24-1 and TRBJ1-1; maybe TRBD1 (6 bases). The germline gives CDR1 KGHDR, CDR2 SFDVKD. The ends were cut back, 5 bases at V and 4 bases at J, with 13 bases in the middle. This CDR3 spans 14 amino acids. CDR3 loop: CATSGTGRVTEAFF. The CDR3 DNA reads TGTGCCACCAGTGGTACAGGGCGAGTCACTGAAGCTTTCTTT.

V gene TRBV20-1 combines with J gene TRBJ2-2; D perhaps matches TRBD2 (5 bases). Germline assignment: CDR1 DFQATT and CDR2 SNEGSKA (reference sequence). This CDR3 spans 14 amino acids. The ends were cut back, 2 bases at V and 6 bases at J, with 13 bases in the middle. The CDR3 coding sequence is TGCAGTGCTAGAATCTCCTCTAGCCCCGGGGAGCTGTTTTTT. It encodes CSARISSSPGELFF.

Here the CDR3 reads CASSQGAGVLGEQFF. The CDR3 region has the DNA TGTGCCAGCAGCCAAGGGGCGGGGGTGTTGGGTGAGCAGTTCTTC. The chain is built from TRBV4-2 and TRBJ2-1, with 7 positions matching TRBD2. The CDR3 runs to 15 residues. The V gene's germline CDR1 is LGHNA and CDR2 YNFKEQ. J lost 9 bases, V lost 1 base, and 9 bases had no gene match.

The rearrangement joins TRBV7-2 to TRBJ2-4, with a possible D match to TRBD1 (5 bases). The CDR3 is 17 amino acids. Deletions cut 5 bases from V and 1 base from J, with 18 bases between. Germline assignment: CDR1 SGHTA and CDR2 FQGNSA. The CDR3 nucleotides read TGTGCCAGCAGCCCCCTTGTGGGGCTTCGGGCCAAAAACATTCAGTACTTC. Amino acid sequence: CASSPLVGLRAKNIQYF.

This sequence joins TRBV15 and TRBJ2-3; D may be TRBD1 (5 bases). Trimming cost V 3 bases and J 0 bases, with 10 bases left between them. This CDR3 contains 15 residues. Germline CDR1 reads LNHNV; CDR2 reads YYDKDF (reference sequence). CDR3 DNA: TGTGCCACCAGCAGGAAGGACACGAGCACAGATACGCAGTATTTT. The encoded protein is CATSRKDTSTDTQYF.

The chain has TRBV19 and TRBJ1-5, with D possibly TRBD1 on 5 matching bases. This CDR3 is built from 15 residues. CDR1 and CDR2 (germline): LNHDA, SQIVND (reference sequence). The V end lost 3 bases, the J end lost 7 bases, and 16 bases lay between the germline ends. Written as DNA, the CDR3 is TGTGCCAGTAGTATGATGGGACGGCCCGAGCAGCCCCAGCATTTT. It encodes CASSMMGRPEQPQHF.

The J gene is TRBJ1-1, the V gene TRBV28; 7 bases align to TRBD1. Germline V gene lookup returns CDR1 MDHEN and CDR2 SYDVKM. Trimming at V came to 7 bases and at J to 2 bases, leaving 7 bases not matched to a gene. This CDR3 is built from 14 residues. CDR3 region: CASTRTGGNTEAFF. The CDR3 DNA follows: TGTGCCAGCACCCGGACAGGCGGAAACACTGAAGCTTTCTTT.

This clonotype was recorded a few times. The chain employs TRBV12-3 or TRBV12-4 and TRBJ1-2, with D possibly TRBD1 on 5 matching bases. Trimming pared 5 bases from V and 4 bases from J, leaving 20 bases between. The CDR3 is 16 amino acids. As DNA, the CDR3 is TGTGCCAGCAGTCAAGGACACGGAAAGACTAGCTATGGCTACACCTTC. This translates into CASSQGHGKTSYGYTF.

The sample holds a few counts of this clonotype. The chain couples TRBV4-3 to TRBJ2-3, with 8 bases that match TRBD1. Looked up from germline, CDR1 is LGHNA and CDR2 is YSLEER. Losses at the gene ends were 0 bases for V and 9 bases for J; bases not matched to a gene: 5. The CDR3 length is 14 residues. CDR3 amino acids: CASSQDAGTGTQYF. As DNA, the CDR3 is TGCGCCAGCAGCCAAGATGCCGGGACAGGAACGCAGTATTTT.

The chain is built from TRBV19 and TRBJ1-2, with D perhaps TRBD1 (5 bases). CDR1 LNHDA and CDR2 SQIVND come from the germline V gene (reference sequence). The V and J ends lost 0 bases and 2 bases respectively, with 13 bases between them. CDR3 length: 16 residues. The CDR3 protein is CASSIDGAAQNYGYTF. The CDR3 DNA reads as TGTGCCAGTAGTATAGATGGGGCAGCACAAAACTATGGCTACACCTTC.

This clonotype was seen many times. The chain recombines TRBV7-9 with TRBJ2-2; 7 bases are a match to TRBD1. Germline assignment: CDR1 SEHNR and CDR2 FQNEAQ (reference sequence). With V trimmed by 5 bases and J by 2 bases, 5 bases remained unmatched. The CDR3 extends over 15 amino acids. In nucleotides, the CDR3 is TGTGCCAGCAGCCCGGACAGGCGCAACACCGGGGAGCTGTTTTTT. Translating gives CASSPDRRNTGELFF.

V and J are TRBV5-1 and TRBJ2-4, with 7 bases matching TRBD1. V shed 1 base and J 10 bases; nucleotides not matched to a gene: 5. In germline, CDR1 is SGHRS, CDR2 YFSETQ. The CDR3 contains 13 residues. CDR3 region: CASSLTGDHIQYF. The CDR3 DNA sequence: TGCGCCAGCAGCTTGACAGGGGATCATATTCAGTACTTC.

This clonotype has more than one count but fewer than ten. This chain uses TRBV5-6 with TRBJ2-5; 12 bases agree with TRBD2. Germline CDR1 is SGHDT and CDR2 is YYEEEE. J was trimmed by 4 bases and V by 3 bases; bases with no gene match: 7. This CDR3 is 16 amino acids long. CDR3 amino acids: CASSSILAGGGETQYF. The CDR3 DNA is TGTGCCAGCAGCTCCATACTAGCGGGGGGAGGAGAGACCCAGTACTTC.

The chain joins TRBV6-1 to TRBJ1-2; weak D call: TRBD1 (5 bases). CDR3 length: 14 amino acids. The germline V gene encodes CDR1 MNHNS and CDR2 SASEGT. Trimming took 6 bases from V and 4 from J, leaving 15 bases between them. CDR3 in amino acids: CASSPGGTGYGYTF. CDR3 nucleotides: TGTGCCAGCAGCCCGGGGGGTACCGGCTATGGCTACACCTTC.

This clonotype was seen more than once but under ten times. The chain has TRBV7-8 and TRBJ2-2; a weak D match, TRBD2 (6 bases). Germline V gene data show CDR1 as SGHVS and CDR2 as FQNEAQ. V gave up 4 bases and J gave up 0 bases, with 15 bases separating them. There are 17 residues in the CDR3. The CDR3 DNA sequence: TGTGCCAGCAGCTATTGGGCGGGGAACGCGAACACCGGGGAGCTGTTTTTT. Amino acids: CASSYWAGNANTGELFF.

In this sample, this clonotype turned up many times. This chain uses TRBV12-3 or TRBV12-4 with TRBJ1-2, with 7 nucleotides matching TRBD1. The CDR3 consists of 12 residues. Trimming took 2 bases from V and 9 from J; bases not matched to a gene: 3. CDR3 in amino acids: CASSLNRGSYTF. Here the CDR3 DNA reads TGTGCCAGCAGTTTAAACAGGGGAAGCTACACCTTC.

This clonotype was seen a few times. The rearrangement links TRBV29-1 to TRBJ2-3, with D hard to call. V was trimmed by 0 bases and J by 3 bases, leaving 7 bases between them. This CDR3 is built from 13 residues. Germline-derived CDR1 and CDR2 are SQVTM and ANQGSEA. The CDR3: CSVEEAGTDTQYF. CDR3 DNA sequence: TGCAGCGTTGAAGAGGCCGGGACAGATACGCAGTATTTT.

The rearrangement links TRBV28 to TRBJ1-5; TRBD1 is a possible D gene (5 bases). The CDR3 sequence is 18 residues long. CDR1 MDHEN and CDR2 SYDVKM come from the germline V gene. V was shortened by 6 bases and J by 0 bases, with 21 bases between the two germline ends. The CDR3 is CASSTNFDSFYSNQPQHF. CDR3 in DNA: TGTGCCAGCAGCACGAACTTCGACAGCTTTTATAGCAATCAGCCCCAGCATTTT.

V usage is TRBV6-4 and J usage is TRBJ1-1; D is uncertain. This CDR3 is built from 14 residues. Trimming cost V 4 bases and J 1 base, with 10 bases left between them. Germline loops: CDR1 MRHNA, CDR2 SNTAGT. The chain's CDR3 is CASSGSPGNTEAFF. The CDR3 DNA follows: TGTGCCAGCAGTGGGTCCCCGGGGAACACTGAAGCTTTCTTT.

CDR3 sequence: CASSETPGLPYEQYV. DNA for the CDR3: TGTGCCAGCAGTGAAACCCCGGGACTACCGTACGAGCAGTACGTC. The chain has TRBV6-1 and TRBJ2-7, with 7 bases identical to TRBD2. Germline-derived CDR1 and CDR2 are MNHNS and SASEGT. The CDR3 has 15 residues. V lost 2 bases, J lost 4 bases, and 8 bases stayed unmatched.

This clonotype was observed many times. The chain links TRBV20-1 to TRBJ1-1; D gene uncertain. Trimming removed 0 bases from V and 3 bases from J, with 11 bases in between. Germline CDR1 is DFQATT and CDR2 is SNEGSKA (reference sequence). CDR3 length: 14 amino acids. Here the CDR3 DNA reads TGCAGTGCTAGAGATAATACGAGGGACACTGAAGCTTTCTTT. Its translation is CSARDNTRDTEAFF.

This chain links TRBV4-3 with TRBJ2-3; a weak D match, TRBD1 (6 bases). The length of the CDR3 is 18 residues. Trimming took 1 base from V and 1 from J, leaving 18 bases between them. Germline V CDR1 and CDR2: LGHNA, YSLEER. The CDR3 region is CASSQGVGRSGGTDTQYF. The CDR3 bases are TGCGCCAGCAGCCAAGGAGTTGGTCGCTCAGGGGGCACAGATACGCAGTATTTT.

This clonotype is termed medium-sized. The chain uses TRBV7-8 and TRBJ2-3; 10 positions agree with TRBD2. Germline CDR1 reads SGHVS; CDR2 reads FQNEAQ. The trim removed 5 bases at V and 6 bases at J, leaving 8 bases unmatched. The CDR3 loop spans 15 amino acids. Here the CDR3 DNA reads TGTGCCAGCAGCCCCCAGCGGGGGGGCCGTGATACGCAGTATTTT. Protein sequence: CASSPQRGGRDTQYF.

This clonotype has just a few counts. The chain links TRBV25-1 to TRBJ2-2, with 7 bases lining up with TRBD2. From germline, CDR1 is MGHDK and CDR2 SYGVNS. This CDR3 has 14 amino acids. The ends lost 4 bases at V and 7 bases at J; junction bases unmatched: 6. CDR3 in amino acids: CASSGGGEIGELFF. As DNA, the CDR3 is TGTGCCAGCAGTGGGGGGGGAGAGATCGGGGAGCTGTTTTTT.

CDR3 amino acids: CASSRYPSGGAETQYF. The CDR3 DNA sequence: TGTGCCAGCAGCCGTTACCCTAGCGGGGGGGCGGAGACCCAGTACTTC. This chain connects TRBV3-1 to TRBJ2-5, with 12 bases matching TRBD2. The CDR3 has 16 residues. J lost 5 bases, V lost 4 bases, and 8 bases had no gene match. Germline CDR1 LGHDT, CDR2 YNNKEL (reference sequence).

This clonotype has ten or more counts. The J gene is TRBJ1-5, the V gene TRBV30; possible D gene TRBD1, 5 bases. V dropped 7 bases and J dropped 11 bases, with 15 bases sitting between them. The CDR3 loop spans 11 amino acids. Germline V gene sequence: CDR1 GTSNPN, CDR2 SVGIG (reference sequence). The CDR3 sequence: CAYRDGRAQHF. In DNA form, the CDR3 reads TGTGCCTACCGGGACGGACGAGCCCAGCATTTT.

V and J are TRBV24-1 and TRBJ2-3, with 10 bases aligning to TRBD2. The V and J ends lost 7 bases and 6 bases, in that order; junction bases with no gene match: 9. CDR1 KGHDR and CDR2 SFDVKD come from the germline V gene. The CDR3 has 15 residues. This CDR3 reads CATRGSGGAADTQYF. CDR3 nucleotide sequence: TGTGCCACCAGAGGCAGCGGGGGGGCCGCGGATACGCAGTATTTT.

This clonotype was observed a handful of times. The V and J genes are TRBV24-1 and TRBJ2-1; no clear D. The CDR3 length is 13 residues. The germline V and J ends were trimmed by 2 bases and 6 bases, with 7 bases remaining between them. In germline, CDR1 is KGHDR, CDR2 SFDVKD. The CDR3 nucleotides read TGTGCCACCAGTGATTCTATGGGCAATGAGCAGTTCTTC. Translated, it gives CATSDSMGNEQFF.